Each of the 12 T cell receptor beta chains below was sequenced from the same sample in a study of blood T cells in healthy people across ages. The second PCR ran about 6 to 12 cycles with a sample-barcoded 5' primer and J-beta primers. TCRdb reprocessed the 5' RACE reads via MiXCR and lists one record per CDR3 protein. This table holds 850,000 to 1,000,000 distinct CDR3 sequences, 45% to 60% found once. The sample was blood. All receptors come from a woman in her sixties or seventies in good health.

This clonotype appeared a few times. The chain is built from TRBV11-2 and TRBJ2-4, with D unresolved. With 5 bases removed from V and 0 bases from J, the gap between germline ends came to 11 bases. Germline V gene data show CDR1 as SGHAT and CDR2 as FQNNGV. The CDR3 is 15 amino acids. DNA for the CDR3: TGTGCCAGCAGCCTCCTCCGGCTAGCCAAAAACATTCAGTACTTC. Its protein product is CASSLLRLAKNIQYF. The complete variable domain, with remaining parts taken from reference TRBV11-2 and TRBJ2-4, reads EAGVAQSPRYKIIEKRQSVAFWCNPISGHATLYWYQQILGQGPKLLIQFQNNGVVDDSQLPKDRFSAERLKGVDSTLKIQPAKLEDSAVYLCASSLLRLAKNIQYFGAGTRLSVL.

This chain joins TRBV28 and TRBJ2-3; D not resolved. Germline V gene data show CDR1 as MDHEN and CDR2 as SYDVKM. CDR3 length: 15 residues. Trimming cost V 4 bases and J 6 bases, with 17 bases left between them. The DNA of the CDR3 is TGTGCCAGCAGTTCCCTGCGTGGGCAGGCTGATACGCAGTATTTT. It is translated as CASSSLRGQADTQYF. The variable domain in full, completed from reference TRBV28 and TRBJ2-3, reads DVKVTQSSRYLVKRTGEKVFLECVQDMDHENMFWYRQDPGLGLRLIYFSYDVKMKEKGDIPEGYSVSREKKERFSLILESASTNQTSMYLCASSSLRGQADTQYFGPGTRLTVL.

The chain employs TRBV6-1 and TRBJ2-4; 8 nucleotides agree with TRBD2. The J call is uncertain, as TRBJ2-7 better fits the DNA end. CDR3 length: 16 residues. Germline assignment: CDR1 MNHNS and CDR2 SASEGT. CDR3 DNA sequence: TGTGCCAGCAGTGGTAGCTGGGGCGGGAGGTTTTCCGAGCAGTACTTC. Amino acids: CASSGSWGGRFSEQYF.

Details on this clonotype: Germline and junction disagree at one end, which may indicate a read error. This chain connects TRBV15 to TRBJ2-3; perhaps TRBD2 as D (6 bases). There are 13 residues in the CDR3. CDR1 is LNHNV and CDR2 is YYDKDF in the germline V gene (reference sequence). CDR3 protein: CAASLLAGQAQYF. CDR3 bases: TGTGCCGCCAGCCTCCTGGCGGGGCAGGCCCAGTATTTT.

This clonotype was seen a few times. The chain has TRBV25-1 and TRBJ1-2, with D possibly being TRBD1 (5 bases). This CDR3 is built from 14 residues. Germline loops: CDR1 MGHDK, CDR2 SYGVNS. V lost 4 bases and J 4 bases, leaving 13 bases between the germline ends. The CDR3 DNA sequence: TGTGCCAGCAGTGGGACACGACAGAGCTATGGCTACACCTTC. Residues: CASSGTRQSYGYTF.

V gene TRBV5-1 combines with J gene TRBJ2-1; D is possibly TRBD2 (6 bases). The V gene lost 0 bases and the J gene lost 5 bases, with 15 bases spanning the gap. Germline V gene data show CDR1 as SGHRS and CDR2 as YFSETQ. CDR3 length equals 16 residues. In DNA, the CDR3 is TGCGCCAGCAGCTTGGCCGTGAGCGGGCGAAACAATGAGCAGTTCTTC. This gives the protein CASSLAVSGRNNEQFF.

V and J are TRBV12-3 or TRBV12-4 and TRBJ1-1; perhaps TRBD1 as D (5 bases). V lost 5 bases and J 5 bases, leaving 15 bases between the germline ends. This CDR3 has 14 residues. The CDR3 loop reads CASSRIPRTTEAFF. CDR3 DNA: TGTGCCAGCAGTAGGATACCCCGGACAACTGAAGCTTTCTTT.

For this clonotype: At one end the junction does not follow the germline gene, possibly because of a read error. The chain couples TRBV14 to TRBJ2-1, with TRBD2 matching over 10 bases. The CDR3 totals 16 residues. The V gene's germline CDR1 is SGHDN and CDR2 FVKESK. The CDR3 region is CASGQDLTSGIYEQFF. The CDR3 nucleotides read TGTGCCAGCGGCCAAGATTTAACTAGCGGGATATATGAGCAGTTCTTC.

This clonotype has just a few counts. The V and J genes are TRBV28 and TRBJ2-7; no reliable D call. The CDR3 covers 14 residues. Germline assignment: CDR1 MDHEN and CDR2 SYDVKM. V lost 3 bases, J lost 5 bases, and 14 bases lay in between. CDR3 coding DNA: TGTGCCAGCAGTTTGGACGGAGAGGCTCACGAGCAGTACTTC. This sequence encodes CASSLDGEAHEQYF.

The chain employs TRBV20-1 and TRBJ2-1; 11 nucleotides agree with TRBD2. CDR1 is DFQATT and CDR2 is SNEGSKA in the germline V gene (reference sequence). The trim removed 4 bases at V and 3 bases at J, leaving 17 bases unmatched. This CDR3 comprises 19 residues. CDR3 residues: CSATPDRILAGAFYNEQFF. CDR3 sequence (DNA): TGCAGTGCTACTCCGGATCGCATACTAGCGGGAGCCTTCTACAATGAGCAGTTCTTC.

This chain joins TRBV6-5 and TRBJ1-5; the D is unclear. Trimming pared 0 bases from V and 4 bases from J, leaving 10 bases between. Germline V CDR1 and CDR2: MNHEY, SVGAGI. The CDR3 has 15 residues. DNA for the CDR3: TGTGCCAGCAGTTACTCGGGAGGGCCAAATCAGCCCCAGCATTTT. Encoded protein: CASSYSGGPNQPQHF.

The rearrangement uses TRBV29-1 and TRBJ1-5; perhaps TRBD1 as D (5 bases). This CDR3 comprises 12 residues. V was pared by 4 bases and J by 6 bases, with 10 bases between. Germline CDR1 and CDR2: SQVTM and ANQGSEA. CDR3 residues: CSVGQGSQPQHF. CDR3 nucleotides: TGCAGCGTTGGTCAGGGTTCTCAGCCCCAGCATTTT.